This TCR beta chain was sequenced for a study of blood T cells in healthy people across ages. Turning to this clonotype: The antigen remains undetermined.

The CDR3 consists of 15 residues. CDR1 is MNHEY and CDR2 is SVGAGI in the germline V gene. The V and J ends lost 5 bases and 7 bases respectively, with 20 bases between them. Then a second PCR, running roughly 7 to 11 cycles, was carried out with a sample-barcoded 5' primer and a J-beta primer mix. One entry per CDR3 protein, called by TCRdb with MiXCR from the 5' RACE reads. The sample includes hundreds of thousands of distinct CDR3 sequences, roughly 50% of them seen just once. Study-level points and caveats: Among long-lived donors, naive CD4+ cells were more numerous and diversity higher than in aged donors. As age increased, TCR beta diversity per million T cells fell in a roughly linear fashion.

The specimen was blood. This clonotype was sampled from a man between 40 and 49 years old in good health. The genes are TRBV6-5 and TRBJ1-2, with a tentative D call TRBD1 (6 bases). The CDR3 here is CASSKEYRAAAGYTF. The DNA for the CDR3 is TGTGCCAGCAGTAAAGAGTACAGGGCGGCGGCTGGCTACACCTTC.